This T cell receptor (beta chain) was profiled in a study of vaccination and CD4 T cells after COVID-19. Time point: late sampling 161 to 241 days after vaccination in a few convalescent patients. Germline V gene sequence: CDR1 MRHNA, CDR2 SNTAGT. Trimming cost V 9 bases and J 4 bases; bases outside gene matches: 8. This CDR3 comprises 14 residues. TCRdb ran MiXCR on the PCR reads and lists one entry per CDR3 protein. Among around 30,000 distinct CDR3 sequences, roughly 50% were seen once, and the ten largest hold roughly 5%. This specimen was CD4+ T cells from blood, taken about 7 months after SARS-CoV-2 vaccination. The chain combines TRBV6-4 with TRBJ2-2, with 7 bases that match TRBD1. This clonotype originated in a human donor who had recovered from COVID-19. The CDR3 region has the DNA TGTGCCAGGACAGGGCCGCGATGCACCGGGGAGCTGTTTTTT. Amino acids: CARTGPRCTGELFF.